The 24 T cell receptor beta chains reported below all come from one sample, sequenced in a study of blood T cell repertoires in COVID-19. TCRdb keeps only in-frame clones here, not all; method: immunoSEQ multiplex PCR. The data hold around 190,000 clones, with about 83% observed a single time. The source material was PBMCs or T cells enriched from blood (not recorded which). These receptors were obtained from a woman younger than 45 who had been exposed to COVID-19.

The chain is built from TRBV6-1 and TRBJ1-6, with D uncertain. The CDR3 totals 13 residues. Germline V CDR1 and CDR2: MNHNS, SASEGT. Trimming pared 0 bases from V and 11 bases from J, leaving 8 bases between. CDR3 sequence: CASSEASPTPLHF. CDR3 in DNA: TGTGCCAGCAGTGAAGCTTCGCCTACACCCCTCCACTTT.

V gene TRBV3-1 (or the pseudogene TRBV3-2) combines with J gene TRBJ1-2; D ambiguous. The CDR3 runs 13 residues. The germline gives CDR1 LGHDT, CDR2 YNNKEL (reference sequence). Between the trimmed V and J ends, which lost 2 bases and 1 base, there was a span of 5 bases. The CDR3 sequence is CASSQRGNYGYTF. In nucleotides, the CDR3 is TGTGCCAGCAGCCAACGGGGTAACTATGGCTACACCTTC.

The chain has TRBV12-3 or TRBV12-4 and TRBJ1-1; TRBD1 is a possible D gene (5 bases). V was shortened by 3 bases and J by 9 bases, with 8 bases between the two germline ends. CDR3 size: 11 residues. CDR3 nucleotides: TGTGCCAGCAGTTTCGGGGGGAAAGCTTTCTTT. Residues: CASSFGGKAFF.

The chain employs TRBV6-2 or TRBV6-3 and TRBJ2-1, with D tentatively TRBD1 (6 bases). Per germline, CDR1 MNHEY and CDR2 SVGEGT. The V end lost 6 bases, the J end lost 6 bases, and 18 bases lay between the germline ends. CDR3 size: 15 residues. The CDR3 DNA follows: TGTGCCAGCAGCCCTAACAGGGTCGGTGGCAATGAGCAGTTCTTC. Translation: CASSPNRVGGNEQFF.

The chain employs TRBV7-9 and TRBJ1-4; D uncertain. This CDR3 is built from 17 residues. V was clipped by 8 bases and J by 0 bases, with 19 bases between them. CDR1 and CDR2 (germline): SEHNR, FQNEAQ (reference sequence). The CDR3: CASWGPKSRATNEKLFF. In DNA form, the CDR3 reads TGTGCCAGCTGGGGTCCAAAATCGCGGGCAACTAATGAAAAACTGTTTTTT.

This rearrangement joins TRBV7-2 to TRBJ1-5; D unclear. This CDR3 is built from 15 residues. Germline assignment: CDR1 SGHTA and CDR2 FQGNSA. Trimming removed 3 bases at V and 6 bases at J, with 15 bases between. CDR3 region: CASSFTVESRQPQHF. The CDR3 nucleotides read TGTGCCAGCAGCTTTACGGTAGAGTCTCGTCAGCCCCAGCATTTT.

The rearrangement links TRBV5-1 to TRBJ2-1; a weak D match, TRBD2 (6 bases). The CDR3 extends over 17 amino acids. Per the germline V gene, CDR1 is SGHRS and CDR2 is YFSETQ. Deletions cut 1 base from V and 7 bases from J, with 21 bases between. CDR3 sequence reads: CASSLRDRLGRGNEQFF. Written as DNA, the CDR3 is TGCGCCAGCAGCTTGCGGGACCGCCTCGGCCGGGGGAATGAGCAGTTCTTC. The complete variable domain, with remaining parts taken from reference TRBV5-1 and TRBJ2-1, reads KAGVTQTPRYLIKTRGQQVTLSCSPISGHRSVSWYQQTPGQGLQFLFEYFSETQRNKGNFPGRFSGRQFSNSRSEMNVSTLELGDSALYLCASSLRDRLGRGNEQFFGPGTRLTVL.

The rearrangement joins TRBV10-3 to TRBJ2-3; 8 bases fit TRBD2. Germline loops: CDR1 ENHRY, CDR2 SYGVKD. The CDR3 has 14 residues. The V and J ends lost 9 bases and 5 bases, in that order; junction bases with no gene match: 10. CDR3 protein: CAIAGGQVGDTQYF. The CDR3 nucleotides are TGTGCCATTGCGGGGGGCCAGGTGGGAGATACGCAGTATTTT.

This chain uses TRBV11-2 with TRBJ1-6; no clear D. CDR1 SGHAT and CDR2 FQNNGV come from the germline V gene. The V and J ends lost 4 bases and 7 bases respectively, with 14 bases between them. This CDR3 is built from 15 residues. In nucleotides, the CDR3 is TGTGCCAGCAGCTCCACCGGACTCCCGAATTCACCCCTCCACTTT. Protein product: CASSSTGLPNSPLHF.

The gene calls are TRBV5-8 and TRBJ1-1; D uncertain. The V and J ends lost 3 bases and 1 base respectively, with 13 bases between them. Germline-derived CDR1 and CDR2 are SGHTS and YDEGEE. The CDR3 has 15 amino acids. CDR3 sequence: CASSWVLGGNTEAFF. In DNA, the CDR3 is TGTGCCAGCAGCTGGGTCCTGGGAGGGAACACTGAAGCTTTCTTT.

This clone was seen a handful of times. This chain links TRBV3-1 (or the pseudogene TRBV3-2) with TRBJ2-7, with D hard to call. The CDR3 is 12 residues long. Germline CDR1 is LGHDT and CDR2 is YNNKEL (reference sequence). Trimming removed 1 base at V and 5 bases at J, with 6 bases between. The CDR3 is CASSQVSHEQYF. For the CDR3, the DNA is TGTGCCAGCAGCCAAGTTAGCCACGAGCAGTACTTC.

The chain recombines TRBV18 with TRBJ2-7, with D maybe TRBD2 (6 bases). This CDR3 contains 14 residues. The germline gives CDR1 KGHSH, CDR2 LQKENI. V was cut by 2 bases and J by 1 base, with 9 bases left in between. CDR3 sequence (DNA): TGTGCCAGCTCACCAACGGGGGAATCCTACGAGCAGTACTTC. Translation gives CASSPTGESYEQYF. The whole variable domain, filled in from reference TRBV18 and TRBJ2-7, reads NAGVMQNPRHLVRRRGQEARLRCSPMKGHSHVYWYRQLPEEGLKFMVYLQKENIIDESGMPKERFSAEFPKEGPSILRIQQVVRGDSAAYFCASSPTGESYEQYFGPGTRLTVT.

The rearrangement joins TRBV7-6 to TRBJ2-6; D ambiguous. This CDR3 contains 16 residues. V gave up 3 bases and J gave up 0 bases, with 9 bases separating them. Germline loops: CDR1 SGHVS, CDR2 FNYEAQ. The CDR3 here is CASSLAPGSGANVLTF. CDR3 nucleotides: TGTGCCAGCAGCTTGGCCCCGGGCTCTGGGGCCAACGTCCTGACTTTC.

The chain joins TRBV10-2 to TRBJ1-2, with TRBD1 identical over 7 bases. The CDR3 covers 13 residues. V dropped 8 bases and J dropped 11; count of bases not matched to a gene: 14. CDR1 WSHSY and CDR2 SAAADI come from the germline V gene. The CDR3 sequence: CASLESGTDAYTF. The DNA of the CDR3 is TGCGCCAGCCTAGAGTCCGGGACAGACGCTTACACCTTC.

With regard to this clone: The sample contains more than one DNA sequence encoding this CDR3. The chain couples TRBV3-1 (or the pseudogene TRBV3-2) to TRBJ2-3; TRBD2 aligns across 13 bases. CDR1 and CDR2 from the germline V gene are LGHDT and YNNKEL (reference sequence). The CDR3 sequence is 22 residues long. V trimming: 3 bases; J trimming: 2 bases; junction bases outside the gene matches: 20. CDR3 DNA sequence: TGTGCCAGCAGCCAGCCCGCCGGGACAAGGACTAGCGGGGGCCTTTACACAGATACGCAGTATTTT. Translating it yields CASSQPAGTRTSGGLYTDTQYF.

This rearrangement joins TRBV7-6 to TRBJ2-5; TRBD2 might be the D (5 bases). Per the germline V gene, CDR1 is SGHVS and CDR2 is FNYEAQ. The CDR3 sequence is 15 residues long. Trimming shortened V by 1 base and J by 5 bases, and 14 bases separated the two germline ends. CDR3 DNA: TGTGCCAGCAGCTTAGAACTAGTCAGAGGGGAGACCCAGTACTTC. Its translation is CASSLELVRGETQYF.

This clone was found once. In DNA, the CDR3 is TGTGCCAGCAGCTTCCCATCGACCCGGGGAATTACACCCCTCCACTTT. Protein product: CASSFPSTRGITPLHF. The chain carries TRBV7-9 and TRBJ1-6; no firm D call. Germline V gene sequence: CDR1 SEHNR, CDR2 FQNEAQ (reference sequence). V was clipped by 3 bases and J by 11 bases, with 20 bases between them. The CDR3 covers 16 residues. Full variable domain (remainder filled in from reference TRBV7-9 and TRBJ1-6): DTGVSQNPRHKITKRGQNVTFRCDPISEHNRLYWYRQTLGQGPEFLTYFQNEAQLEKSRLLSDRFSAERPKGSFSTLEIQRTEQGDSAMYLCASSFPSTRGITPLHFGNGTRLTVT.

The rearrangement uses TRBV27 and TRBJ1-1, with D unclear. Germline CDR1 MNHEY, CDR2 SMNVEV (reference sequence). The CDR3 covers 13 residues. Trimming shortened V by 2 bases and J by 2 bases, and 6 bases separated the two germline ends. The CDR3 DNA reads TGTGCCAGCAGTTTAGGCCCTAACACTGAAGCTTTCTTT. Residues: CASSLGPNTEAFF.

The V call is TRBV9, the J call TRBJ1-2; D unclear. Trimming took off 0 bases at V and 1 base at J, with 19 bases between the two ends. The CDR3 consists of 18 residues. CDR1 is SGDLS and CDR2 is YYNGEE in the germline V gene. The CDR3: CASSVDSQRGVLNYGYTF. CDR3 coding DNA: TGTGCCAGCAGCGTAGATTCGCAGCGGGGAGTTCTTAACTATGGCTACACCTTC.

The table lists this clone with a few counts. V is TRBV9 and J is TRBJ1-2, with D perhaps TRBD1 (5 bases). Trimming took 0 bases from V and 8 from J, leaving 11 bases between them. The CDR3 length is 13 residues. Per germline, CDR1 SGDLS and CDR2 YYNGEE. The CDR3 DNA follows: TGTGCCAGCAGCGTAGAGATTTGGGGCGGCTACACCTTC. Protein: CASSVEIWGGYTF.

In its sample, this clone was seen once. This chain links TRBV5-1 with TRBJ1-2; 9 bases are a match to TRBD1. V lost 5 bases, J lost 0 bases, and 11 bases stayed unmatched. Germline V lookup: CDR1 SGHRS, CDR2 YFSETQ. The CDR3 extends over 17 amino acids. Here the CDR3 DNA reads TGCGCCAGCAGTCGACAAGAGACAGGGGGGACTAACTATGGCTACACCTTC. Translating gives CASSRQETGGTNYGYTF.

This clone has just a few counts. The chain is built from TRBV9 and TRBJ2-1, with a possible D match to TRBD2 (5 bases). The CDR3 is made up of 17 amino acids. Germline V gives CDR1 SGDLS, CDR2 YYNGEE. Trimming removed 3 bases from V and 0 bases from J, with 16 bases in between. CDR3 loop: CASSAGSTGSSYNEQFF. In nucleotides, the CDR3 is TGTGCCAGCAGCGCGGGATCAACGGGCAGCTCCTACAATGAGCAGTTCTTC.

This chain joins TRBV9 and TRBJ2-1; 7 bases are a match to TRBD2. The CDR3 length is 14 residues. Germline CDR1 reads SGDLS; CDR2 reads YYNGEE. J was trimmed by 2 bases and V by 3 bases; bases with no gene match: 2. The CDR3 DNA sequence: TGTGCCAGCAGCGGAGGGACTACCTACAATGAGCAGTTCTTC. Translation gives CASSGGTTYNEQFF.

The chain carries TRBV30 and TRBJ2-2; 8 nucleotides align to TRBD1. Trimming removed 0 bases from V and 4 bases from J; junction bases left unmatched: 4. This CDR3 is 15 amino acids long. Germline loops: CDR1 GTSNPN, CDR2 SVGIG (reference sequence). CDR3 in DNA: TGTGCCTGGAGTGTACTGACAGGGGTCACCGGGGAGCTGTTTTTT. It is translated as CAWSVLTGVTGELFF.